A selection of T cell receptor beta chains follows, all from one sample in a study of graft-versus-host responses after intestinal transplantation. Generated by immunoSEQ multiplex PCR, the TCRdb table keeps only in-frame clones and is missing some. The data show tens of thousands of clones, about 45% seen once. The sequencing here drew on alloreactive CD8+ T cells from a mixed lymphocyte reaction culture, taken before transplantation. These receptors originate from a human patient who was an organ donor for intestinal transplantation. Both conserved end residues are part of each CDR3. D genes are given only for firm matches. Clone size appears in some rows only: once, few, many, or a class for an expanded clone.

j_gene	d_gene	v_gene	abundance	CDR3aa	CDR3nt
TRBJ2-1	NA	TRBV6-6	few	CASSYVGLGNEQFF	TGTGCCAGCAGTTACGTTGGGTTAGGGAATGAGCAGTTCTTC
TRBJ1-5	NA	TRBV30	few	CAWSVSGGRYSNQPQHF	TGTGCCTGGAGTGTATCTGGGGGGAGGTATAGCAATCAGCCCCAGCATTTT
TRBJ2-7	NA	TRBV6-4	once	CASSDLPGAKQYF	TGTGCCAGCAGTGATCTACCGGGGGCGAAGCAGTACTTC
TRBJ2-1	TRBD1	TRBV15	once	CATSSKDRGGESSYNEQFF	TGTGCCACCAGCAGTAAGGACAGGGGAGGGGAGAGCTCCTACAATGAGCAGTTCTTC
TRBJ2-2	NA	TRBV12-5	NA	CASGFRNTGELFF	TGTGCTAGTGGTTTCCGAAACACCGGGGAGCTGTTTTTT
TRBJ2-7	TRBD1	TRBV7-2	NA	CASSPGTGRAFYEQYF	TGTGCCAGCAGCCCCGGGACAGGGAGAGCTTTCTACGAGCAGTACTTC
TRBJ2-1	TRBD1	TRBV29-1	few	CSVHKTGERFF	TGCAGCGTCCATAAGACAGGGGAACGGTTCTTC
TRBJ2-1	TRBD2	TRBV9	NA	CASSVQAGGLDEQFF	TGTGCCAGCAGCGTTCAAGCGGGGGGGTTGGATGAGCAGTTCTTC
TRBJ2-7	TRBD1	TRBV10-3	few	CASSYQGDYEQYF	TGTGCCAGCAGTTACCAGGGGGACTACGAGCAGTACTTC
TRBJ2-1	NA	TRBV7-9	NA	CASSLVPYNEQFF	TGTGCCAGCAGCTTAGTCCCCTACAATGAGCAGTTCTTC
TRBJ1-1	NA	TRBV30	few	CAWSLATEAFF	TGTGCCTGGAGTCTAGCAACTGAAGCTTTCTTT
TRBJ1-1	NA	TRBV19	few	CASREDRRNTEAFF	TGTGCCAGTAGGGAAGACAGACGGAACACTGAAGCTTTCTTT
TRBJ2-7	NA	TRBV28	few	CASKGGPPHEQYF	TGTGCCAGCAAGGGCGGGCCCCCCCACGAGCAGTACTTC
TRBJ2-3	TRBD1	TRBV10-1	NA	CAISDRGPDTQYF	TGCGCCATCTCAGACAGGGGCCCAGATACGCAGTATTTT
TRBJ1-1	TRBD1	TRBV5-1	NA	CASSQTGQSNTEAFF	TGCGCCAGCAGCCAAACGGGACAGTCTAACACTGAAGCTTTCTTT
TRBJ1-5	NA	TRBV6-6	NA	CASSYSLRGQPQHF	TGTGCCAGCAGTTACTCTTTGCGGGGACAGCCCCAGCATTTT
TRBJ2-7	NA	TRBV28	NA	CASSLPGPPYEQYF	TGTGCCAGCAGTTTACCGGGGCCCCCCTACGAGCAGTACTTC
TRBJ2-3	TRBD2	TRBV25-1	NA	CASSGGTSGTSTDTQYF	TGTGCCAGCAGTGGGGGGACTAGCGGGACTAGCACAGATACGCAGTATTTT
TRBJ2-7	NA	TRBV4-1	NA	CASSQVIEAPAYEQYF	TGCGCCAGCAGCCAGGTAATTGAGGCCCCAGCCTACGAGCAGTACTTC
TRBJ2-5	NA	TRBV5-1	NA	CASSLSPGGGRASRETQYF	TGCGCCAGCAGCTTGAGCCCCGGCGGGGGCAGGGCATCTCGGGAGACCCAGTACTTC
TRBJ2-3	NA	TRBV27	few	CASSLYSGASTDTQYF	TGTGCCAGCAGTTTATATTCAGGGGCTAGCACAGATACGCAGTATTTT
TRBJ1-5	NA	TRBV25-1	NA	CASSVWDYNQPQHF	TGTGCCAGCAGTGTGTGGGATTACAATCAGCCCCAGCATTTT
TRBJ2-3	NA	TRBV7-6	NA	CASSLFPGLADTQYF	TGTGCCAGCAGCTTATTTCCGGGATTGGCAGATACGCAGTATTTT
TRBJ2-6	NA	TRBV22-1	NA	CPGRTDRSEQSRANVLTF	TGTCCTGGGAGAACCGATCGAAGCGAACAAAGTCGGGCCAACGTCCTGACTTTC
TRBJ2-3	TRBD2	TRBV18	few	CASSPILAAPWNTQYF	TGTGCCAGCTCACCAATACTAGCGGCGCCGTGGAATACGCAGTATTTT
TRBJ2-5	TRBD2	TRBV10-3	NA	CAISETGRLAEEETQYF	TGTGCCATCAGTGAGACTGGAAGACTAGCGGAAGAAGAGACCCAGTACTTC
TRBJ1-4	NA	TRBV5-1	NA	CASSFFTATNEKLFF	TGCGCCAGCAGCTTCTTTACCGCAACTAATGAAAAACTGTTTTTT
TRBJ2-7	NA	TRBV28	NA	CASSSDISYEQYF	TGTGCCAGCAGCTCAGATATTTCCTACGAGCAGTACTTC
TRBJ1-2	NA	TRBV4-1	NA	CASSQERGNYGYTF	TGCGCCAGCAGCCAAGAGAGGGGAAACTATGGCTACACCTTC
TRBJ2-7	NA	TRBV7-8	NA	CASSLEITGSSYEQYF	TGTGCCAGCAGCTTAGAGATCACAGGGTCCTCCTACGAGCAGTACTTC
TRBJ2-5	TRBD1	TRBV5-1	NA	CASSKGTATSQETQYF	TGCGCCAGCAGCAAGGGGACAGCGACCTCCCAAGAGACCCAGTACTTC
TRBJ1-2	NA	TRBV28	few	CASSFLRQAAFGDGYTF	TGTGCCAGCAGTTTCCTCCGGCAGGCAGCCTTCGGGGATGGCTACACCTTC
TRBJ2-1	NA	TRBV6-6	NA	CASSSYYNEQFF	TGTGCCAGCAGTTCCTACTACAATGAGCAGTTCTTC
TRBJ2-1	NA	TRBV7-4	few	CASSFRSGRSYNEQFF	TGTGCCAGCAGCTTCCGTAGCGGTAGGTCCTACAATGAGCAGTTCTTC
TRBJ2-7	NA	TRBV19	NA	CASSLTPGHSYEQYF	TGTGCCAGTAGTCTAACCCCGGGACACTCCTACGAGCAGTACTTC
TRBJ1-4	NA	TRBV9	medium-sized	CASSTSPRLDEKLFF	TGTGCCAGCAGCACAAGTCCCAGGTTAGACGAAAAACTGTTTTTT
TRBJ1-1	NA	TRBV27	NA	CASSLAGGFMNTEAFF	TGTGCCAGCAGCTTAGCTGGGGGGTTCATGAACACTGAAGCTTTCTTT
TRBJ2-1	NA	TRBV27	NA	CASSVAADPYNEQFF	TGTGCCAGCTCGGTAGCAGCCGACCCCTACAATGAGCAGTTCTTC
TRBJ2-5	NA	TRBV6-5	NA	CASSYLSETQYF	TGTGCCAGCAGTTACCTAAGCGAGACCCAGTACTTC
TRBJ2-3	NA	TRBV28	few	CASSSPPGQYAGLFYTDTQYF	TGTGCCAGCAGTTCCCCTCCGGGACAATACGCAGGTCTTTTCTACACAGATACGCAGTATTTT
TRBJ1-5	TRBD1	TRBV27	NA	CASSLTGGEGQPQHF	TGTGCCAGCAGCCTTACAGGGGGCGAGGGTCAGCCCCAGCATTTT
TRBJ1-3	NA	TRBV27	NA	CASSSLVGNTIYF	TGTGCCAGCAGCTCCTTGGTGGGAAACACCATATATTTT